Sequencing of this T cell receptor (beta chain) was carried out in a study of CD8+CD57+ T cells in acquired aplastic anemia. Sequenced patients had shown CD8+CD57+ cell expansion by flow cytometry. CDR3 size: 14 residues. Germline loops: CDR1 LNHNV, CDR2 YYDKDF (reference sequence). Trimming left V 1 base short and J 7 bases short, with 11 bases between. Both TCR beta VDJ combination and CDR3 sequence profiling were carried out. Genomic DNA was the template for this profiling. One entry per CDR3 protein, called by TCRdb with MiXCR from the reads. The sample contains some 200,000 distinct CDR3 sequences, less than 60% of which appear only once.

Sequenced material: sorted CD4+, CD8+, or CD8+CD57+ T cells (not recorded which) from PBMCs. The TCR comes from a human donor with aplastic anemia. V usage is TRBV15 and J usage is TRBJ1-3; D may be TRBD1 (5 bases). The CDR3 is CATSRGQGLNTIYF. The CDR3 region has the DNA TGTGCCACCAGCAGAGGTCAGGGATTGAACACCATATATTTT.